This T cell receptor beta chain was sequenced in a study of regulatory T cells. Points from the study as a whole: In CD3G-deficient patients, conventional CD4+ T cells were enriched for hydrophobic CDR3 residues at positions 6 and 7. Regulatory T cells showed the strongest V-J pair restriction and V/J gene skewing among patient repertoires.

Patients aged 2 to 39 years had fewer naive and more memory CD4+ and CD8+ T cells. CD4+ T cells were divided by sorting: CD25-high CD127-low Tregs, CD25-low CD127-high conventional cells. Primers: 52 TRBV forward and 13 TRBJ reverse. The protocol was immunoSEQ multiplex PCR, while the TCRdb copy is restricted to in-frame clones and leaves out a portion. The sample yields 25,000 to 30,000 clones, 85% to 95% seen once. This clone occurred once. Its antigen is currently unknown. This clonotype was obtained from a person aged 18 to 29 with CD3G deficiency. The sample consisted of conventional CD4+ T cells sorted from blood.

The CDR3 loop is CASSRDRGDNEQFF. CDR3 sequence (DNA): TGTGCCAGCAGCAGAGACAGGGGGGACAATGAGCAGTTCTTC. V usage is TRBV5-4 and J usage is TRBJ2-1; 9 bases are shared with TRBD1. The length of the CDR3 is 14 residues. Germline V gives CDR1 SGHNT, CDR2 YYREEE (reference sequence). Trimming cost V 4 bases and J 5 bases; bases outside gene matches: 4.